The 30 T cell receptor beta chains presented below share a single source sample, sequenced in a study of T cells in localized non-small cell lung cancer. The repertoire was sequenced with immunoSEQ multiplex PCR; TCRdb's copy has only in-frame clones and lacks some. The sample yields under 35,000 clones, 91% seen once. Sample: peripheral blood, taken before any cancer treatment. Receptors originate from a female donor of 60 years or more with stage I lung adenocarcinoma.

The genes are TRBV10-3 and TRBJ1-5; maybe TRBD1 (5 bases). The CDR3 length is 17 residues. Per the germline V gene, CDR1 is ENHRY and CDR2 is SYGVKD. Deletions cut 0 bases from V and 7 bases from J, with 19 bases between. CDR3 residues: CAISESKLRRGGQPQHF. DNA of the CDR3: TGTGCCATCAGTGAGTCGAAGTTAAGGAGGGGAGGGCAGCCCCAGCATTTT.

The rearrangement uses TRBV5-1 and TRBJ1-1; 8 bases are a match to TRBD1. The CDR3 runs 13 residues. V dropped 2 bases and J dropped 7; count of bases not matched to a gene: 4. The germline CDR1 and CDR2 sequences are SGHRS and YFSETQ. The CDR3 DNA is TGCGCCAGCAGCTTACAGGGGGATGGTGAAGCTTTCTTT. Translating it yields CASSLQGDGEAFF.

V and J are TRBV7-9 and TRBJ1-5, with 12 positions matching TRBD1. Germline loops: CDR1 SEHNR, CDR2 FQNEAQ (reference sequence). The CDR3 spans 17 residues. V lost 3 bases and J lost 3; bases outside the gene matches: 6. In DNA form, the CDR3 reads TGTGCCAGCAGCTTGGGGACAGGGGGCTCGAACAATCAGCCCCAGCATTTT. Its translation: CASSLGTGGSNNQPQHF.

The CDR3 DNA sequence: TGTGCCAGCAGATTGGGACAGGGACACACTGAAGCTTTCTTT. It encodes CASRLGQGHTEAFF. The V call is TRBV6-5, the J call TRBJ1-1, with 9 nucleotides matching TRBD1. Unmatched junction bases numbered 5, after V lost 6 bases and J lost 3 bases. The CDR3 length is 14 residues. Germline V lookup: CDR1 MNHEY, CDR2 SVGAGI.

This rearrangement joins TRBV5-4 to TRBJ2-6; TRBD1 matches at 7 bases. This CDR3 is 16 amino acids long. Germline V gene lookup returns CDR1 SGHNT and CDR2 YYREEE (reference sequence). Unmatched junction bases numbered 5, after V lost 3 bases and J lost 2 bases. CDR3 sequence: CASSSGQFPGANVLTF. CDR3 nucleotide sequence: TGTGCCAGCAGCTCGGGACAGTTTCCTGGGGCCAACGTCCTGACTTTC.

The rearrangement uses TRBV11-3 and TRBJ2-1, with 9 bases lining up with TRBD2. V was pared by 5 bases and J by 7 bases, with 18 bases of the junction left unmatched. The CDR3 sequence is 18 residues long. In germline, CDR1 is SGHNT, CDR2 YENEEA. CDR3: CASSHIILAGSSGNEQFF. The CDR3 DNA sequence: TGTGCCAGCAGCCACATAATCCTAGCGGGATCTTCTGGAAATGAGCAGTTCTTC.

The chain recombines TRBV7-8 with TRBJ2-3; TRBD2 aligns across 7 bases. CDR1 SGHVS and CDR2 FQNEAQ come from the germline V gene. The ends lost 5 bases at V and 0 bases at J; junction bases unmatched: 8. The CDR3 sequence is 16 residues long. The CDR3 reads CASSPWRGGSTDTQYF. The CDR3 DNA follows: TGTGCCAGCAGCCCCTGGCGCGGGGGAAGCACAGATACGCAGTATTTT.

V and J are TRBV30 and TRBJ1-2; no definite D call. Germline-derived CDR1 and CDR2 are GTSNPN and SVGIG (reference sequence). The V end lost 0 bases, the J end lost 4 bases, and 6 bases lay between the germline ends. The CDR3 is 12 amino acids. The CDR3 DNA follows: TGTGCCTGGAGTGTAGCTAGCTATGGCTACACCTTC. This sequence encodes CAWSVASYGYTF. The full variable domain, its missing parts supplied by reference TRBV30 and TRBJ1-2, is SQTIHQWPATLVQPVGSPLSLECTVEGTSNPNLYWYRQAAGRGLQLLFYSVGIGQISSEVPQNLSASRPQDRQFILSSKKLLLSDSGFYLCAWSVASYGYTFGSGTRLTVV.

V gene TRBV11-2 combines with J gene TRBJ2-7; 14 nucleotides match TRBD2. CDR1 SGHAT and CDR2 FQNNGV come from the germline V gene. The CDR3 loop spans 15 amino acids. After removal of 4 bases from V and 5 bases from J, the junction contained 4 bases not matched to a gene. DNA for the CDR3: TGTGCCAGCAGCTGGAGACTAGCGGGAGGGAACGAGCAGTACTTC. Translated: CASSWRLAGGNEQYF.

This clone was counted a single time. This same CDR3 is encoded by further DNA sequences in the sample. This chain connects TRBV5-1 to TRBJ2-6, with 10 bases aligning to TRBD1. Germline V CDR1 and CDR2: SGHRS, YFSETQ. CDR3 size: 19 residues. Trimming at V came to 0 bases and at J to 4 bases, leaving 10 bases not matched to a gene. The CDR3 sequence is CASSLETTGGRGGANVLTF. The CDR3 nucleotides read TGCGCCAGCAGCTTGGAAACGACAGGGGGCAGGGGAGGGGCCAACGTCCTGACTTTC.

The V gene is TRBV5-1, the J gene TRBJ2-3; 7 bases are a match to TRBD1. Germline values: CDR1 SGHRS, CDR2 YFSETQ. J was trimmed by 1 base and V by 4 bases; bases with no gene match: 0. The CDR3 covers 13 residues. The CDR3 region is CASSGQGTDTQYF. As DNA, the CDR3 is TGCGCCAGCAGCGGACAGGGCACAGATACGCAGTATTTT.

The chain uses TRBV9 and TRBJ2-2; 7 bases map to TRBD1. Germline values: CDR1 SGDLS, CDR2 YYNGEE. The CDR3 totals 13 residues. V was pared by 2 bases and J by 8 bases, with 3 bases of the junction left unmatched. The CDR3 is CASSVLDRGELFF. In DNA, the CDR3 is TGTGCCAGCAGCGTCTTGGACAGGGGGGAGCTGTTTTTT.

The chain combines TRBV6-6 with TRBJ1-2, with D hard to call. CDR1 MNHNY and CDR2 SVGAGI come from the germline V gene (reference sequence). The CDR3 contains 13 residues. V was shortened by 6 bases and J by 6 bases, with 14 bases between the two germline ends. The CDR3 loop reads CASSSPFGDGYTF. The CDR3 nucleotides read TGTGCCAGCAGCTCTCCTTTTGGGGATGGCTACACCTTC.

The V call is TRBV28, the J call TRBJ2-1, with D maybe TRBD2 (6 bases). Per the germline V gene, CDR1 is MDHEN and CDR2 is SYDVKM. CDR3 length: 16 amino acids. V was pared by 6 bases and J by 3 bases, with 18 bases between. CDR3 sequence (DNA): TGTGCCAGCAGCCCTCCTGGCGGGGCGGTCTACAATGAGCAGTTCTTC. Residues: CASSPPGGAVYNEQFF.

The rearrangement joins TRBV19 to TRBJ1-5; D call uncertain. The CDR3 totals 13 residues. Germline-derived CDR1 and CDR2 are LNHDA and SQIVND (reference sequence). Trimming cost V 5 bases and J 6 bases, with 11 bases left between them. The DNA for the CDR3 is TGTGCCAGTAGTTTTACCCCCGTTCAGCCCCAGCATTTT. It yields the protein CASSFTPVQPQHF.

V gene TRBV28 combines with J gene TRBJ2-1, with no clear D. CDR1 is MDHEN, CDR2 SYDVKM, per germline. The CDR3 is 15 amino acids. The V gene lost 7 bases and the J gene lost 1 base, with 14 bases spanning the gap. CDR3 sequence reads: CASTGQVYSYNEQFF. In nucleotides, the CDR3 is TGTGCCAGCACCGGGCAAGTTTATTCCTACAATGAGCAGTTCTTC.

This clone was counted between two and nine times. This chain connects TRBV5-4 to TRBJ2-3; no firm D call. The V gene's germline CDR1 is SGHNT and CDR2 YYREEE (reference sequence). The CDR3 contains 13 residues. V lost 5 bases and J 4 bases, leaving 11 bases between the germline ends. DNA for the CDR3: TGTGCCAGCAGTCCTCTTGGCGCAGATACGCAGTATTTT. Protein sequence: CASSPLGADTQYF. Filled out from reference TRBV5-4 and TRBJ2-3, the complete variable domain reads ETGVTQSPTHLIKTRGQQVTLRCSSQSGHNTVSWYQQALGQGPQFIFQYYREEENGRGNFPPRFSGLQFPNYSSELNVNALELDDSALYLCASSPLGADTQYFGPGTRLTVL.

This clone has only a few counts. The chain combines TRBV12-5 with TRBJ1-2; 9 nucleotides match TRBD1. V lost 4 bases and J lost 8; bases outside the gene matches: 14. The V gene's germline CDR1 is LGHNT and CDR2 FRNRAP. The length of the CDR3 is 16 residues. The CDR3 spells CASGWNTGQGTGGYTF. CDR3 nucleotide sequence: TGTGCTAGTGGTTGGAATACGGGACAGGGTACAGGAGGCTACACCTTC.

The chain joins TRBV6-5 to TRBJ2-6; D remains unclear. The CDR3 has 14 amino acids. Germline V gene lookup returns CDR1 MNHEY and CDR2 SVGAGI. Trimming left V 2 bases short and J 1 base short, with 3 bases between. CDR3 protein: CASSYQSGANVLTF. CDR3 coding DNA: TGTGCCAGCAGTTACCAATCTGGGGCCAACGTCCTGACTTTC.

The rearrangement uses TRBV18 and TRBJ1-1; D gene unclear. V was pared by 1 base and J by 6 bases, with 12 bases between. This CDR3 spans 14 amino acids. The germline V gene encodes CDR1 KGHSH and CDR2 LQKENI. Here the CDR3 DNA reads TGTGCCAGCTCACCACAAACGCGGGAACCTGAAGCTTTCTTT. Translated, it gives CASSPQTREPEAFF. Combining the CDR3 with reference TRBV18 and TRBJ1-1 gives the whole variable domain NAGVMQNPRHLVRRRGQEARLRCSPMKGHSHVYWYRQLPEEGLKFMVYLQKENIIDESGMPKERFSAEFPKEGPSILRIQQVVRGDSAAYFCASSPQTREPEAFFGQGTRLTVV.

V usage is TRBV15 and J usage is TRBJ1-1, with a possible D match to TRBD1 (6 bases). The CDR3 spans 14 residues. The germline gives CDR1 LNHNV, CDR2 YYDKDF (reference sequence). Trimming removed 0 bases from V and 2 bases from J, with 7 bases in between. CDR3 amino acids: CATSRDGTNTEAFF. Written as DNA, the CDR3 is TGTGCCACCAGCAGAGATGGGACAAACACTGAAGCTTTCTTT.

The rearrangement links TRBV23-1 to TRBJ1-5, with a possible D match to TRBD1 (5 bases). TRBV23-1 is classed as an ORF, of uncertain function. Between the trimmed V and J ends, which lost 10 bases and 4 bases, there was a span of 20 bases. The CDR3 has 15 amino acids. The CDR3, as DNA: TGCGCCACCCTCTCGCGGGACGGTAGGAATCAGCCCCAGCATTTT. Translating gives CATLSRDGRNQPQHF.

A single count supports this clone. The chain combines TRBV10-1 with TRBJ2-3; 7 bases line up with TRBD1. Germline V gene data show CDR1 as WNHNN and CDR2 as SYGVQD (reference sequence). The CDR3 extends over 14 amino acids. The trim removed 6 bases at V and 0 bases at J, leaving 3 bases unmatched. This chain's CDR3 is CASSDRVSTDTQYF. CDR3 nucleotides: TGCGCCAGCAGCGACAGGGTGAGCACAGATACGCAGTATTTT.

The V gene is TRBV19, the J gene TRBJ1-5; D is ambiguous. Germline CDR1 reads LNHDA; CDR2 reads SQIVND (reference sequence). The CDR3 has 15 amino acids. Trimming removed 5 bases from V and 8 bases from J, with 19 bases in between. The CDR3 DNA reads as TGTGCCAGTAGTTCCCGGGTCGCCAGCGGGGAGCCCCAGCATTTT. Translation: CASSSRVASGEPQHF.

The CDR3 DNA sequence: TGTGCCAGTAGTACCCAACAACGGACAGGGGTCTATGGCTACACCTTC. This translates into CASSTQQRTGVYGYTF. The rearrangement uses TRBV19 and TRBJ1-2, with 9 bases fitting TRBD1. Unmatched junction bases numbered 10, after V lost 4 bases and J lost 4 bases. The V gene's germline CDR1 is LNHDA and CDR2 SQIVND (reference sequence). CDR3 length: 16 amino acids.

On this clone itself: The same CDR3 can be traced to other DNA sequences in this sample. The CDR3 region is CSSRDRGGYNEQFF. In DNA form, the CDR3 reads TGCAGCTCCCGGGACAGGGGGGGTTACAATGAGCAGTTCTTC. V is TRBV29-1 and J is TRBJ2-1; TRBD1 agrees at 11 bases. J lost 4 bases, V lost 8 bases, and 7 bases had no gene match. The CDR3 covers 14 residues. Germline CDR1 and CDR2: SQVTM and ANQGSEA.

The chain links TRBV27 to TRBJ2-3, with 7 positions matching TRBD1. In germline, CDR1 is MNHEY, CDR2 SMNVEV (reference sequence). V shed 6 bases and J 2 bases; nucleotides not matched to a gene: 5. The CDR3 runs to 14 residues. The CDR3 sequence: CASRDRRPTDTQYF. The CDR3 nucleotides read TGTGCCAGCAGGGACAGGAGGCCCACAGATACGCAGTATTTT.

There are a few counts of this clone. The chain employs TRBV5-1 and TRBJ2-1; a weak D match, TRBD1 (5 bases). V was shortened by 5 bases and J by 7 bases, with 16 bases between the two germline ends. The CDR3 consists of 14 residues. Per the germline V gene, CDR1 is SGHRS and CDR2 is YFSETQ. CDR3 DNA sequence: TGCGCCAGCAGGGTGCAGGGTTTAATGAATGAGCAGTTCTTC. Translated, it gives CASRVQGLMNEQFF.

This chain connects TRBV28 to TRBJ1-5, with a possible D match to TRBD1 (5 bases). Germline V gives CDR1 MDHEN, CDR2 SYDVKM. Trimming shortened V by 8 bases and J by 6 bases, and 11 bases separated the two germline ends. This CDR3 is 12 amino acids long. This CDR3 is CASQPGVQPQHF. DNA for the CDR3: TGTGCCAGCCAGCCGGGGGTTCAGCCCCAGCATTTT.

The chain has TRBV5-1 and TRBJ1-2; TRBD1 agrees at 8 bases. V shed 4 bases and J 3 bases; nucleotides not matched to a gene: 5. The CDR3 runs to 14 residues. In germline, CDR1 is SGHRS, CDR2 YFSETQ. This chain's CDR3 is CASSPGQDYYGYTF. The CDR3 nucleotides read TGCGCCAGCAGCCCGGGACAGGACTACTATGGCTACACCTTC.